This TCR beta chain came from a study of Graves' ophthalmopathy and Graves' hyperthyroidism. Overall study findings and caveats: Blood samples also showed most expanded thyroid clonotypes exceeding 0.001 frequency.

Hyperthyroidism showing no ophthalmopathy within 18 months of follow-up was stable. This clonotype has at least ten counts. Its specificity is not known. As the template, RNA transcripts were used to amplify TCR beta CDR3 regions. HTBI primers were employed in first-round RT-PCR, then a second-round multiplex PCR followed. TCRdb used MiXCR to reprocess the multiplex PCR reads, holding one entry per CDR3 protein. The sample carries hundreds of thousands of distinct CDR3 sequences, 20% to 25% recorded once. This CDR3 spans 16 amino acids. The V and J ends lost 6 bases and 8 bases respectively, with 25 bases between them.

The sample comprised peripheral blood. This receptor was identified in a woman aged 18-29 years with stable Graves' hyperthyroidism. Some clones in this sample may be carry-over from other donors' samples. The genes are TRBV12-3 or TRBV12-4 and TRBJ1-1; D gene uncertain. The CDR3 region is CASSLFYGSGSVEAFF. The CDR3 DNA reads TGTGCCAGCAGCCTATTTTACGGTTCGGGCTCAGTCGAAGCTTTCTTT.